This T cell receptor (beta chain) was captured by sequencing in a study of blood T cell repertoires in COVID-19. Overall study context: From the United States, Italy and Spain came samples of acute and convalescent COVID-19.

Per the authors' pipeline: Nucleated cell number was recorded as an estimate derived from reference gene primer amplification. Sequencing was performed with immunoSEQ multiplex PCR; in TCRdb, only in-frame clones are kept and a portion is missing. V and J calls and clone size are as listed in that table; D and trimming were resolved from the DNA. The sample shows tens of thousands of clones, 85% of them seen only once. Germline CDR1 is MNHEY and CDR2 is SMNVEV (reference sequence). This CDR3 comprises 15 residues. Trimming took 0 bases from V and 7 from J, leaving 15 bases between them. This receptor was obtained from a human donor with acute or convalescent COVID-19. The donor label of this sample is uncertain. This chain connects TRBV27 to TRBJ1-2; the D gene is possibly TRBD1 (5 bases). The source material was peripheral blood. The CDR3 sequence: CASSLSGAGVRGYTF. The CDR3, as DNA: TGTGCCAGCAGTTTATCCGGGGCGGGGGTGCGTGGCTACACCTTC.